This TCR beta chain was sequenced during a study of blood T cell repertoires in COVID-19. In the source study's methods: Reference gene primer amplification in the assay estimated nucleated cell counts. Produced via immunoSEQ multiplex PCR; TCRdb's table is partial and in-frame only. Clonal size and the V and J genes are those of that table, whereas D and trimming came from the DNA. Among about 150,000 clones listed, around 83% were seen once. CDR1 is MNHEY, CDR2 SMNVEV, per germline (reference sequence). V gave up 3 bases and J gave up 9 bases; unmatched junction bases: 13. CDR3 length: 16 residues. The clonotype originates from a woman aged 80 or older with acute or convalescent COVID-19. The material sequenced was peripheral blood. The chain recombines TRBV27 with TRBJ1-2; TRBD1 aligns across 10 bases. CDR3 in amino acids: CASSLDRGAGVDRYTF. CDR3 coding DNA: TGTGCCAGCAGTTTGGACAGGGGGGCTGGTGTCGATCGCTACACCTTC.